These T cell receptor beta chains were read from a single sample in a study of T-cell reconstitution after alpha-beta-depleted transplantation in children. TCRdb redid the calling of the PCR reads with MiXCR, one entry per CDR3 protein. This sample has more than 400,000 distinct CDR3 sequences, with around 10% found just once. The sequences come from PBMCs, mostly from graft donor cells, collected 180 days after TCRalphabeta/CD19-depleted stem cell transplant. The receptor source for this set is a female patient aged 2 to 10 who had a stem cell transplant for aplastic anemia, so the T cells may come from the graft donor. Both conserved end residues are part of each CDR3. Fields, in order: CDR3 DNA, CDR3 protein, J gene, V gene, clone size, D gene. D genes are given only for firm matches. Size is omitted from some rows. Given values are once, few, many or a class for expanded clones.

TGCAGTGCTAGAGATACGCTCGAGAGCGGGCGATACAATGAGCAGTTCTTC	CSARDTLESGRYNEQFF	TRBJ2-1	TRBV20-1	few	.
TGTGCCAGTAGCCGACAGACCCCCCCCAACTATGGCTACACCTTC	CASSRQTPPNYGYTF	TRBJ1-2	TRBV19	.	.
TGTGCCAGCAGTGCTACTCTGGGGTTTCGCGGCTATGGCTACACCTTC	CASSATLGFRGYGYTF	TRBJ1-2	TRBV25-1	.	.
TGTGCCAGCAGTCGGGACAGCATAAACAATCAGCCCCAGCATTTT	CASSRDSINNQPQHF	TRBJ1-5	TRBV12-3/TRBV12-4	many	TRBD1
TGTGCCAGCAGTGAATCCCCGGGAGTAGAAGATACGCAGTATTTT	CASSESPGVEDTQYF	TRBJ2-3	TRBV25-1	few	.
TGTGCCAGCAGCGACCGACAGGGATTCTCTGGAAACACCATATATTTT	CASSDRQGFSGNTIYF	TRBJ1-3	TRBV27	few	TRBD1
TGTGCCAGCAGCGGACCGGGACAGCATACCTACAATGAGCAGTTCTTC	CASSGPGQHTYNEQFF	TRBJ2-1	TRBV7-9	few	TRBD1
TGTGCCAGCAGTTACACGGACAATGAGCAGTTCTTC	CASSYTDNEQFF	TRBJ2-1	TRBV6-6	many	.
TGCAGTATCCACACCAGGGGGCGCGGCTATGGCTACACCTTC	CSIHTRGRGYGYTF	TRBJ1-2	TRBV20-1	.	TRBD1
TGTGCCACCAGTAGAGCGACCGGGGAGCTGTTTTTT	CATSRATGELFF	TRBJ2-2	TRBV24-1	.	.
TGTGCCAGCAGCTTAGCGGCCCTCGAGCAGTACTTC	CASSLAALEQYF	TRBJ2-7	TRBV7-9	.	.
TGTGCCAGCACTAGAGGGGGTTACCAAAGCTCTGGGGCCAACGTCCTGACTTTC	CASTRGGYQSSGANVLTF	TRBJ2-6	TRBV12-3/TRBV12-4	few	.
TGCGCCAGCAGCCAGTCTCCTAGCGGGAGCGACGAGCAGTACTTC	CASSQSPSGSDEQYF	TRBJ2-7	TRBV4-3	.	TRBD2
TGCGCCAGCAGCGTCACAGGGAAAGGTAGAACTGAAGCTTTCTTT	CASSVTGKGRTEAFF	TRBJ1-1	TRBV5-1	.	.
TGTGCCAGCAGCTTAACCGGACTAGCGGGGAGGAGGAGTGAGACCCAGTACTTC	CASSLTGLAGRRSETQYF	TRBJ2-5	TRBV7-3	.	TRBD2
TGCAGCGTTGAAAGGCGGGGACCCTGGAACACTGAAGCTTTCTTT	CSVERRGPWNTEAFF	TRBJ1-1	TRBV29-1	.	.
TGTGCCAGCAGGGGGGAGAACTACAATGAGCAGTTCTTC	CASRGENYNEQFF	TRBJ2-1	TRBV27	many	.
TGTGCCAGTAGTATTGAATTTCCGGGACTCCGCACAGATACGCAGTATTTT	CASSIEFPGLRTDTQYF	TRBJ2-3	TRBV19	.	.
TGCGCCAGCAGCCCAAAGGTAGGGCTCAATCAGCCCCAGCATTTT	CASSPKVGLNQPQHF	TRBJ1-5	TRBV4-3	.	.
TGTGCCAGCAGTCCGAACCCCGTCTGGGGGCAGGATGAGCAGTTCTTC	CASSPNPVWGQDEQFF	TRBJ2-1	TRBV28	.	.
TGTGCCAGCAGTCATGACAGGCCTTCCCCCACTGAAGCTTTCTTT	CASSHDRPSPTEAFF	TRBJ1-1	TRBV28	.	.
TGTGCCACCTCCAAACGGGGCTACGAGCAGTACTTC	CATSKRGYEQYF	TRBJ2-7	TRBV28	.	.
TGTGCCAGCAGCTTAGGGCTAGCGGGAGTGTATGAGCAGTTCTTC	CASSLGLAGVYEQFF	TRBJ2-1	TRBV7-3	many	TRBD2
TGTGCTAGTGGCTCTTGGGTAGCGGCGGGCACCGGGGAGCTGTTTTTT	CASGSWVAAGTGELFF	TRBJ2-2	TRBV12-5	.	.
TGTGCCAGCAGTTATCTCGCGGGAGGGCCCTACAATGAGCAGTTCTTC	CASSYLAGGPYNEQFF	TRBJ2-1	TRBV6-5	many	TRBD2
TGCGCCAGCAGTGAGTCGGTGGACTCTGGAAACACCATATATTTT	CASSESVDSGNTIYF	TRBJ1-3	TRBV10-2	few	.
TGCGCCAGCAGCTTCTACCCAGGACGAGGCAATGTTACCCAGTACTTC	CASSFYPGRGNVTQYF	TRBJ2-5	TRBV5-1	few	.